Below, 21 T cell receptor beta chains from the same sample are listed, as sequenced in a study of cytomegalovirus exposure and HLA in healthy donors. 60 Vbeta and 13 Jbeta primers were used in PCR. Libraries were prepared by immunoSEQ multiplex PCR; TCRdb keeps only in-frame clonotypes and omits some of them. The data hold 140,000 to 150,000 clones, with 75% observed a single time. Sequenced material: PBMCs. These receptors all stem from a man aged 25 to 45 in good health and CMV-seronegative.

The J gene is TRBJ1-1, the V gene TRBV18, with 7 bases that match TRBD1. The V segment lost 6 bases and the J segment 1 base; nucleotides outside the gene matches: 8. CDR3 length: 15 residues. Germline V gene lookup returns CDR1 KGHSH and CDR2 LQKENI. CDR3 sequence reads: CASSYSTGTNTEAFF. In DNA form, the CDR3 reads TGTGCCAGCTCCTATTCGACAGGGACGAACACTGAAGCTTTCTTT.

The chain uses TRBV9 and TRBJ2-4; D not resolved. The CDR3 contains 12 residues. The V end lost 3 bases, the J end lost 4 bases, and 5 bases lay between the germline ends. In germline, CDR1 is SGDLS, CDR2 YYNGEE. The CDR3 here is CASSGYKNIQYF. CDR3 bases: TGTGCCAGCAGCGGCTATAAAAACATTCAGTACTTC.

The chain links TRBV19 to TRBJ1-4; D possibly corresponds to TRBD1 (5 bases). This CDR3 has 17 amino acids. With 6 bases removed from V and 7 bases from J, the gap between germline ends came to 24 bases. Germline loops: CDR1 LNHDA, CDR2 SQIVND (reference sequence). CDR3 nucleotides: TGTGCCAGTAGCTTTAACCCGCCTCGGCAGGGAGGTGAAAAACTGTTTTTT. Translation gives CASSFNPPRQGGEKLFF.

This clone was seen a few times. V usage is TRBV11-2 and J usage is TRBJ1-2, with D tentatively TRBD1 (6 bases). CDR3 length: 13 amino acids. The germline CDR1 and CDR2 sequences are SGHAT and FQNNGV. Deletions cut 2 bases from V and 4 bases from J, with 8 bases between. The CDR3 DNA reads TGTGCCAGCAGCTTATCAGGGGTCTATGGCTACACCTTC. The encoded protein is CASSLSGVYGYTF.

The chain carries TRBV10-3 and TRBJ1-2; no firm D call. CDR1 ENHRY and CDR2 SYGVKD come from the germline V gene. Deletions cut 0 bases from V and 1 base from J, with 6 bases between. The CDR3 consists of 14 residues. The DNA of the CDR3 is TGTGCCATCAGTGAGTCTACAGTTAACTATGGCTACACCTTC. This encodes CAISESTVNYGYTF.

The chain employs TRBV19 and TRBJ2-1; D possibly corresponds to TRBD1 (5 bases). Per the germline V gene, CDR1 is LNHDA and CDR2 is SQIVND (reference sequence). CDR3 size: 14 residues. Trimming removed 5 bases from V and 9 bases from J, with 17 bases in between. CDR3 coding DNA: TGTGCCAGTAGTTATGCGACAGCCACAAGTGAGCAGTTCTTC. Amino acid sequence: CASSYATATSEQFF. The full variable domain, with the rest looked up from reference TRBV19 and TRBJ2-1, is DGGITQSPKYLFRKEGQNVTLSCEQNLNHDAMYWYRQDPGQGLRLIYYSQIVNDFQKGDIAEGYSVSREKKESFPLTVTSAQKNPTAFYLCASSYATATSEQFFGPGTRLTVL.

This clone was seen a few times. The chain carries TRBV7-2 and TRBJ1-1; the D gene is possibly TRBD1 (6 bases). The CDR3 length is 14 residues. Germline-derived CDR1 and CDR2 are SGHTA and FQGNSA. The V end was cut by 5 bases, the J end by 2 bases, with 12 bases between. The CDR3 loop is CASSRLQGNTEAFF. The CDR3 bases are TGTGCCAGCAGCCGCTTACAGGGCAACACTGAAGCTTTCTTT.

The chain joins TRBV5-4 to TRBJ2-7, with D maybe TRBD1 (6 bases). Trimming took 1 base from V and 5 from J, leaving 10 bases between them. The CDR3 consists of 13 residues. The V gene's germline CDR1 is SGHNT and CDR2 YYREEE (reference sequence). The CDR3 protein is CASSLNRENEQYF. CDR3 nucleotide sequence: TGTGCCAGCAGCTTGAACAGGGAAAACGAGCAGTACTTC.

The chain links TRBV7-2 to TRBJ2-3, with 9 nucleotides matching TRBD2. The CDR3 totals 15 residues. J was trimmed by 8 bases and V by 3 bases; bases with no gene match: 9. Germline CDR1 SGHTA, CDR2 FQGNSA. The CDR3 nucleotides are TGTGCCAGCAGCTTCAGTGGCGGGGGGGCGGGTACGCAGTATTTT. Encoded protein: CASSFSGGGAGTQYF.

The chain has TRBV2 and TRBJ2-4; a possible D gene is TRBD2 (6 bases). From germline, CDR1 is SNHLY and CDR2 FYNNEI. Trimming removed 3 bases at V and 12 bases at J, with 9 bases between. The CDR3 has 11 amino acids. The CDR3 here is CASSEGGSQYF. In DNA, the CDR3 is TGTGCCAGCAGTGAGGGAGGCAGTCAGTACTTC.

V usage is TRBV4-2 and J usage is TRBJ1-2, with 7 nucleotides matching TRBD1. Per germline, CDR1 LGHNA and CDR2 YNFKEQ. Germline trimming cut 0 bases from V and 8 bases from J; bases unmatched to any gene: 6. The CDR3 runs to 14 residues. This CDR3 is CASSQDWTGWGYTF. CDR3 DNA: TGTGCCAGCAGCCAAGATTGGACAGGATGGGGCTACACCTTC.

This clone was seen a few times. The V call is TRBV5-1, the J call TRBJ2-7, with 8 nucleotides matching TRBD2. V gave up 3 bases and J gave up 2 bases; unmatched junction bases: 7. Germline loops: CDR1 SGHRS, CDR2 YFSETQ. The CDR3 length is 15 residues. The CDR3 DNA sequence: TGCGCCAGCAGCTCCACCTCCGGGGGGGCCTACGAGCAGTACTTC. Its translation is CASSSTSGGAYEQYF.

This chain connects TRBV7-9 to TRBJ2-2, with a weak D call TRBD2 (5 bases). Between the trimmed V and J ends, which lost 7 bases and 8 bases, there was a span of 20 bases. Looked up from germline, CDR1 is SEHNR and CDR2 is FQNEAQ (reference sequence). This CDR3 spans 15 amino acids. The CDR3 loop reads CASTSSGPAAGELFF. In nucleotides, the CDR3 is TGTGCCAGCACCTCGAGTGGCCCAGCGGCTGGGGAGCTGTTTTTT.

The chain has TRBV11-2 and TRBJ1-5; possibly TRBD1 for D (5 bases). Germline V gene lookup returns CDR1 SGHAT and CDR2 FQNNGV. This CDR3 is 13 amino acids long. V was clipped by 1 base and J by 4 bases, with 5 bases between them. The CDR3 region has the DNA TGTGCCAGCAGCTTAGCAGGGAATCAGCCCCAGCATTTT. Encoded protein: CASSLAGNQPQHF.

The chain combines TRBV11-2 with TRBJ2-4, with TRBD1 matching over 7 bases. The junction had 10 bases not matched to a gene; V was cut back by 8 bases and J by 6 bases. Germline-derived CDR1 and CDR2 are SGHAT and FQNNGV. The CDR3 has 14 residues. The CDR3 spells CASAHLGQLNIQYF. Here the CDR3 DNA reads TGTGCCAGCGCTCACCTGGGACAGCTAAACATTCAGTACTTC.

The rearrangement links TRBV7-2 to TRBJ2-5; D unclear. This CDR3 has 11 residues. V lost 3 bases and J 5 bases, leaving 4 bases between the germline ends. Germline V gene data show CDR1 as SGHTA and CDR2 as FQGNSA. In nucleotides, the CDR3 is TGTGCCAGCAGCTTCTTTGAGACCCAGTACTTC. This codes for CASSFFETQYF.

J is TRBJ1-5 and V is TRBV9; D is uncertain. V lost 0 bases, J lost 6 bases, and 13 bases lay in between. CDR1 is SGDLS and CDR2 is YYNGEE in the germline V gene. The CDR3 runs to 15 residues. The DNA of the CDR3 is TGTGCCAGCAGCGTAGACCCCTTTACGGGTCAGCCCCAGCATTTT. Translation gives CASSVDPFTGQPQHF.

This sequence joins TRBV19 and TRBJ1-1; 7 nucleotides agree with TRBD1. CDR3 length: 16 amino acids. CDR1 LNHDA and CDR2 SQIVND come from the germline V gene (reference sequence). Trimming cost V 4 bases and J 4 bases; bases outside gene matches: 12. The CDR3 region is CASSTRQGLEGTEAFF. The CDR3, as DNA: TGTGCCAGTAGTACCCGACAGGGCCTGGAGGGCACTGAAGCTTTCTTT.

The rearrangement links TRBV6-5 to TRBJ1-2, with a tentative D call TRBD1 (5 bases). V lost 7 bases, J lost 4 bases, and 16 bases lay in between. The germline V gene encodes CDR1 MNHEY and CDR2 SVGAGI. The CDR3 contains 14 residues. The CDR3 spells CASTTDRGSYGYTF. CDR3 DNA sequence: TGTGCCAGCACTACGGATAGGGGATCCTATGGCTACACCTTC.

The chain carries TRBV7-2 and TRBJ1-2, with TRBD1 as a possible D gene (6 bases). V lost 3 bases and J lost 3, with 8 bases in between. This CDR3 spans 13 amino acids. Germline CDR1 and CDR2: SGHTA and FQGNSA. The CDR3 DNA is TGTGCCAGCAGCTTGGACAGTTACTATGGCTACACCTTC. It encodes CASSLDSYYGYTF.

The rearrangement uses TRBV6-1 and TRBJ1-4; 9 nucleotides agree with TRBD1. The trim removed 2 bases at V and 10 bases at J, leaving 5 bases unmatched. The CDR3 totals 14 residues. Germline V gene data show CDR1 as MNHNS and CDR2 as SASEGT. CDR3 amino acids: CASSERGQGGKLFF. CDR3 DNA: TGTGCCAGCAGTGAACGGGGACAGGGAGGAAAACTGTTTTTT.